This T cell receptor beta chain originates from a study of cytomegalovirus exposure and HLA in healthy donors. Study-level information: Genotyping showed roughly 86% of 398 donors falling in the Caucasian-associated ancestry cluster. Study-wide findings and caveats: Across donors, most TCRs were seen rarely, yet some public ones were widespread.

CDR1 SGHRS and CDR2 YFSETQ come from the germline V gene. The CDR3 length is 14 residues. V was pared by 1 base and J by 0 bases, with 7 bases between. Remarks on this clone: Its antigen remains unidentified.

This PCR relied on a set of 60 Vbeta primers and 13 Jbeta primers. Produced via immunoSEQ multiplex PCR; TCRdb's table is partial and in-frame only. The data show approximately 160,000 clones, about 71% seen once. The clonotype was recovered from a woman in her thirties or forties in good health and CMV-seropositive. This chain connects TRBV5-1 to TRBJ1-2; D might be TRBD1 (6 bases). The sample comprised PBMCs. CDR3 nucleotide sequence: TGCGCCAGCAGCTTGCAGGGGACTAACTATGGCTACACCTTC. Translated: CASSLQGTNYGYTF. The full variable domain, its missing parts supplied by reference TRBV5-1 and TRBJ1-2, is KAGVTQTPRYLIKTRGQQVTLSCSPISGHRSVSWYQQTPGQGLQFLFEYFSETQRNKGNFPGRFSGRQFSNSRSEMNVSTLELGDSALYLCASSLQGTNYGYTFGSGTRLTVV.